This T cell receptor beta chain is drawn from a study of blood T cell repertoires in COVID-19. Across the study: Both acute and convalescent COVID-19 samples were obtained from the United States, Italy and Spain.

TCRdb keeps only in-frame clones here, not all; method: immunoSEQ multiplex PCR. The sample carries about 25,000 clones, about 89% recorded once. The CDR3 runs 17 residues. With V trimmed by 5 bases and J by 1 base, 8 bases remained unmatched. The germline V gene has CDR1 SGHVS and CDR2 FQNEAQ. This chain connects TRBV7-8 to TRBJ2-1; 10 nucleotides line up with TRBD2. The clonotype comes from a man between 65 and 85 years old with active COVID-19. Sequenced sample: peripheral blood. This chain's CDR3 is CASSMTSGLYSYNEQFF. The CDR3 nucleotides are TGTGCCAGCAGCATGACTAGCGGGTTATATTCCTACAATGAGCAGTTCTTC.